Below, one TCR beta chain is given with its context. Its antigen is currently unknown. The data were taken from a study of PD-1 blockade in classical Hodgkin lymphoma. Study at large: Nivolumab 3 mg/kg was given intravenously every 2 weeks. Findings of the study overall: Repertoire differences lack defined causes, possibly disease activity or prior therapy. Newly diagnosed patients had baseline TCR diversity that was reportedly lower than that of healthy donors. A significant rise in TCR diversity was seen by C4D1 for CD4+ cells but not for CD8+ cells.

Method: immunoSEQ multiplex PCR; TCRdb's copy keeps in-frame clones and lacks some. Seen here are 29,000 or so clones, 70% observed once, and the top ten hold 13% to 15%. The length of the CDR3 is 16 residues. With 2 bases removed from V and 3 bases from J, the gap between germline ends came to 16 bases. Germline CDR1 and CDR2: SGHNT and YYREEE (reference sequence). Relapse after autologous stem cell transplantation occurred in every patient, and brentuximab vedotin exposure varied. The clonotype was recovered from a human donor with classical Hodgkin lymphoma. The sequences come from peripheral blood mononuclear cells (PBMCs), collected before the second cycle of nivolumab. This chain links TRBV5-4 with TRBJ2-3, with a weak D call TRBD2 (6 bases). CDR3: CASSFRETAATDTQYF. Here the CDR3 DNA reads TGTGCCAGCAGCTTTCGGGAGACAGCGGCGACAGATACGCAGTATTTT. Variable domain in full (rest from reference TRBV5-4 and TRBJ2-3): ETGVTQSPTHLIKTRGQQVTLRCSSQSGHNTVSWYQQALGQGPQFIFQYYREEENGRGNFPPRFSGLQFPNYSSELNVNALELDDSALYLCASSFRETAATDTQYFGPGTRLTVL.